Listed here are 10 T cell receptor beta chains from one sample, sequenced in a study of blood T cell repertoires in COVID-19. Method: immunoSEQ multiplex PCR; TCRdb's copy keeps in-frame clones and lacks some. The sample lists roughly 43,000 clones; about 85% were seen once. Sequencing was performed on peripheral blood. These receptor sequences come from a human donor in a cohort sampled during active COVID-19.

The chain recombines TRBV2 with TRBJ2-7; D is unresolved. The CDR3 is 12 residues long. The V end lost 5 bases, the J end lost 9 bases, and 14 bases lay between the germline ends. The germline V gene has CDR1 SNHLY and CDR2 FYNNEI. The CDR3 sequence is CASSLSPPGQYF. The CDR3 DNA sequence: TGTGCCAGCAGTCTCAGCCCCCCGGGGCAGTACTTC.

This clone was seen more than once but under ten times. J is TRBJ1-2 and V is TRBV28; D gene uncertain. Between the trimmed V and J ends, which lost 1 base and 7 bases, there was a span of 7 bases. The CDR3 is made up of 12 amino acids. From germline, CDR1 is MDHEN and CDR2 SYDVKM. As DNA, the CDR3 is TGTGCCAGCAGTTTATTGGGAGGTGGCTACACCTTC. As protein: CASSLLGGGYTF.

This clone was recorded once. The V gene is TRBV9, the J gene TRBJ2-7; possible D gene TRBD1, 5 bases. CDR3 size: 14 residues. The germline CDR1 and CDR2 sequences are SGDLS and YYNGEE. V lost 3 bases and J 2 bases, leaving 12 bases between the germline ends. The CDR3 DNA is TGTGCCAGCAGCGCCACAGGTCTTCCCTACGAGCAGTACTTC. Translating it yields CASSATGLPYEQYF.

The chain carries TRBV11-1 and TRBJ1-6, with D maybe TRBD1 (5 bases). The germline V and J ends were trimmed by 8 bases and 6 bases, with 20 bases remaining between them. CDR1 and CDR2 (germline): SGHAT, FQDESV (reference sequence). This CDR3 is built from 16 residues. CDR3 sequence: CASGGRLQGGNSPLHF. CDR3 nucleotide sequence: TGTGCCAGCGGGGGACGTCTCCAGGGAGGTAATTCACCCCTCCACTTT.

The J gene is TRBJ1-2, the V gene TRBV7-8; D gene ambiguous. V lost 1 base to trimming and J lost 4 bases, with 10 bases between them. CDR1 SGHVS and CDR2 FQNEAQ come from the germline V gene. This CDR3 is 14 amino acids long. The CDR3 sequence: CASSLGGNSYGYTF. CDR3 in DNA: TGTGCCAGCAGCTTAGGCGGGAACAGCTATGGCTACACCTTC. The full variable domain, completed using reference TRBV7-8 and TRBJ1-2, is GAGVSQSPRYKVAKRGQDVALRCDPISGHVSLFWYQQALGQGPEFLTYFQNEAQLDKSGLPSDRFFAERPEGSVSTLKIQRTQQEDSAVYLCASSLGGNSYGYTFGSGTRLTVV.

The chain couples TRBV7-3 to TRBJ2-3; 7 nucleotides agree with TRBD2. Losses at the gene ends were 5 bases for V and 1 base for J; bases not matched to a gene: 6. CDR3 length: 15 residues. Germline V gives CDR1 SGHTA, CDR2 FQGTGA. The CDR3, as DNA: TGTGCCAGCAGCACCCGGGGGGACGGCACAGATACGCAGTATTTT. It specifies CASSTRGDGTDTQYF.

The CDR3 coding sequence is TGCGCCAGCAGCTTAGGGGAGGATGAGCAGTTCTTC. Its protein product is CASSLGEDEQFF. The rearrangement joins TRBV5-1 to TRBJ2-1, with a weak D call TRBD2 (6 bases). This CDR3 is built from 12 residues. V gave up 2 bases and J gave up 8 bases, with 8 bases separating them. The germline gives CDR1 SGHRS, CDR2 YFSETQ.

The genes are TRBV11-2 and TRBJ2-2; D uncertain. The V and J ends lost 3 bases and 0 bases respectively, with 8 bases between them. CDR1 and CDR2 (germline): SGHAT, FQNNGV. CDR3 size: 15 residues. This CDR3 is CASSFSATNTGELFF. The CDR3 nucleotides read TGTGCCAGCAGCTTCAGCGCCACGAACACCGGGGAGCTGTTTTTT.

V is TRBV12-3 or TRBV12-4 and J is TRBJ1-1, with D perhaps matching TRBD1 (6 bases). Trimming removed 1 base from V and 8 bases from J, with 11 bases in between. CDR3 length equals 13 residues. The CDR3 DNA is TGTGCCAGCAGTTTAGAACAGGGTACCGAAGCTTTCTTT. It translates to CASSLEQGTEAFF.

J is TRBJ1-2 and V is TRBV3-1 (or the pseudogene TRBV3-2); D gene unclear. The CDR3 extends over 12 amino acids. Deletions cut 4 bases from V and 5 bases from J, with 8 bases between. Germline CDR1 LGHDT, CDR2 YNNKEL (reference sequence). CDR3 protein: CASSPPGYGYTF. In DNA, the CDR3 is TGTGCCAGCAGCCCCCCCGGGTATGGCTACACCTTC.